Presented here are 7 T cell receptor beta chains from one specimen sequenced in a study of T cells in Graves' hyperthyroidism and ophthalmopathy. RNA transcripts gave rise to amplified TCR beta CDR3 regions. First-round RT-PCR of the TCR CDR3 relied on the HTBI primer set. TCRdb re-derived calls from the multiplex PCR reads in MiXCR, one entry per CDR3 protein. The sample records over 550,000 distinct CDR3 sequences, around 15% being singletons. The sequenced material came from blood. These receptors all stem from a woman aged 18-30 years with Graves' hyperthyroidism.

This clonotype has ten or more counts. The V call is TRBV10-1, the J call TRBJ2-7; tentative D call: TRBD1 (5 bases). Germline values: CDR1 WNHNN, CDR2 SYGVQD (reference sequence). This CDR3 is built from 14 residues. Trimming cost V 3 bases and J 2 bases, with 11 bases left between them. CDR3 loop: CASSDIDRAYEQYF. The CDR3 nucleotides read TGCGCCAGCAGTGATATAGACAGAGCCTACGAGCAGTACTTC.

Points on this clonotype: A read error may produce the germline difference seen at one junction end. The gene calls are TRBV12-3 or TRBV12-4 and TRBJ2-7; 10 nucleotides line up with TRBD1. The CDR3 loop spans 16 amino acids. CDR3 residues: CASSQAGTGDSYEQYF. The CDR3 DNA is TGCGCCAGCAGCCAAGCCGGGACAGGGGACTCCTACGAGCAGTACTTC.

There are a few counts of this clonotype. V and J are TRBV10-2 and TRBJ1-1; TRBD1 aligns across 9 bases. Trimming took 2 bases from V and 4 from J; bases not matched to a gene: 5. CDR1 is WSHSY and CDR2 is SAAADI in the germline V gene. The CDR3 spans 15 residues. CDR3 in DNA: TGCGCCAGCAGTGAGGTAGGGACAGGGACCACTGAAGCTTTCTTT. Translation gives CASSEVGTGTTEAFF.

The sample holds a few counts of this clonotype. J is TRBJ1-1 and V is TRBV7-9; the match to TRBD1 covers 9 bases. Trimming cost V 5 bases and J 4 bases; bases outside gene matches: 14. Germline lookup yields CDR1 SEHNR and CDR2 FQNEAQ (reference sequence). This CDR3 is built from 17 residues. The CDR3 spells CASSPRGQGRRGTEAFF. In DNA form, the CDR3 reads TGTGCCAGCAGCCCTAGGGGACAGGGAAGAAGGGGCACTGAAGCTTTCTTT.

This clonotype was detected ten times or more. CDR3 amino acids: CASSLASDRGQYYGYTF. The CDR3 DNA reads as TGTGCCAGCAGTTTAGCCTCGGACAGGGGGCAGTACTATGGCTACACCTTC. The gene calls are TRBV12-3 or TRBV12-4 and TRBJ1-2, with 11 positions matching TRBD1. The CDR3 runs to 17 residues. The trim removed 0 bases at V and 3 bases at J, leaving 6 bases unmatched.

This clonotype appeared a few times. J is TRBJ2-7 and V is TRBV3-1; D perhaps matches TRBD1 (6 bases). Germline V lookup: CDR1 LGHDT, CDR2 YNNKEL (reference sequence). The V end lost 4 bases, the J end lost 3 bases, and 13 bases lay between the germline ends. This CDR3 spans 14 amino acids. The CDR3 loop is CASSPSGHYYEQYF. The CDR3 DNA is TGTGCCAGCAGCCCCTCGGGACACTACTACGAGCAGTACTTC.

The table lists this clonotype with many counts. The gene calls are TRBV11-2 and TRBJ1-1, with TRBD1 as a possible D gene (5 bases). Per germline, CDR1 SGHAT and CDR2 FQNNGV. The CDR3 sequence is 15 residues long. Trimming left V 7 bases short and J 2 bases short, with 17 bases between. The CDR3 sequence is CASTKLRGGNTEAFF. The DNA of the CDR3 is TGTGCCAGCACCAAACTACGCGGGGGAAACACTGAAGCTTTCTTT. Supplemented by reference TRBV11-2 and TRBJ1-1, the full variable domain reads EAGVAQSPRYKIIEKRQSVAFWCNPISGHATLYWYQQILGQGPKLLIQFQNNGVVDDSQLPKDRFSAERLKGVDSTLKIQPAKLEDSAVYLCASTKLRGGNTEAFFGQGTRLTVV.